This T cell receptor (beta chain) was profiled in a study of post-analysis software for immune sequencing data. Study overall: In terms of disease course, relapsing-remitting, secondary progressive and progressive-relapsing multiple sclerosis were included.

Presence of unique molecular identifiers characterized the TCR beta cDNA libraries. TCRdb independently ran MiXCR on the PCR reads; one entry per CDR3 protein. The data show 800,000 to 950,000 distinct CDR3 sequences, 53% seen once. Concerning this clonotype itself: Its matching antigen is unknown.

The study, taken as a whole, reports: Those with multiple sclerosis, the patient group, showed significantly lower normalized Chao1 diversity than controls.

The receptor's source is a girl between 10 and 17 years old with multiple sclerosis. Sequencing was done on a sample of blood.

The CDR3 DNA reads TGCAGTGCTAGGACCGGGGTCAACTATGGCTACACCTTC. This codes for CSARTGVNYGYTF. The V gene is TRBV20-1, the J gene TRBJ1-2; no firm D call. Germline V CDR1 and CDR2: DFQATT, SNEGSKA (reference sequence). The CDR3 loop spans 13 amino acids. Trimming removed 3 bases from V and 2 bases from J, with 10 bases in between.